These 30 T cell receptor beta chains share one sample of origin, sequenced in a study of cytotoxic CD8 clonotypes in ibrutinib-treated CLL. Here immunoSEQ multiplex PCR was the method, and the copy in TCRdb shows in-frame clones only, minus some. This sample has some 10,000 clones, with roughly three quarters found just once. The sample here was PBMCs, taken at disease progression, from a patient treated with ibrutinib. The receptors originated from a human donor with chronic lymphocytic leukemia.

This clone was seen just once. This chain joins TRBV30 and TRBJ2-7; 10 bases fit TRBD2. Trimming removed 5 bases from V and 6 bases from J; junction bases left unmatched: 13. The length of the CDR3 is 15 residues. The germline CDR1 and CDR2 sequences are GTSNPN and SVGIG (reference sequence). CDR3 nucleotide sequence: TGTGCCTGGGAGGAGTCGACTAGCGGGCCTCCCGAGCAGTACTTC. Its translation: CAWEESTSGPPEQYF.

This CDR3 reads CASSPDSGTDTQYF. CDR3 bases: TGTGCCAGTAGCCCTGACAGCGGCACAGATACGCAGTATTTT. The chain carries TRBV19 and TRBJ2-3; a weak D match, TRBD1 (5 bases). V lost 6 bases, J lost 1 base, and 11 bases lay in between. Germline lookup yields CDR1 LNHDA and CDR2 SQIVND (reference sequence). The CDR3 loop spans 14 amino acids.

This chain connects TRBV19 to TRBJ1-2; 9 bases match TRBD1. The CDR3 consists of 13 residues. The germline gives CDR1 LNHDA, CDR2 SQIVND (reference sequence). The V segment lost 7 bases and the J segment 5 bases; nucleotides outside the gene matches: 5. CDR3 in amino acids: CASINGQGYGYTF. In DNA form, the CDR3 reads TGTGCCAGTATCAACGGACAGGGGTATGGCTACACCTTC.

The V and J genes are TRBV29-1 and TRBJ1-4; unclear D gene. Germline-derived CDR1 and CDR2 are SQVTM and ANQGSEA. The CDR3 contains 14 residues. V gave up 4 bases and J gave up 8 bases, with 17 bases separating them. CDR3 region: CSVGHTSLGEKLFF. The CDR3 DNA sequence: TGCAGCGTTGGACACACCTCCCTGGGCGAAAAACTGTTTTTT.

This chain connects TRBV5-1 to TRBJ1-1, with D perhaps matching TRBD1 (6 bases). The germline V gene encodes CDR1 SGHRS and CDR2 YFSETQ. CDR3 length equals 14 residues. Trimming shortened V by 4 bases and J by 4 bases, and 14 bases separated the two germline ends. For the CDR3, the DNA is TGCGCCAGCAGCCTGGGGGGCGCGAGCACTGAAGCTTTCTTT. Encoded protein: CASSLGGASTEAFF.

The chain uses TRBV11-2 and TRBJ2-1, with 13 bases aligning to TRBD2. The CDR3 totals 19 residues. Trimming at V came to 5 bases and at J to 6 bases, leaving 16 bases not matched to a gene. The germline V gene encodes CDR1 SGHAT and CDR2 FQNNGV. The CDR3 reads CASSPPTLPGLAGPNEQFF. The DNA for the CDR3 is TGTGCCAGCAGCCCTCCAACCCTCCCGGGACTAGCGGGACCCAATGAGCAGTTCTTC. The variable domain in full, with the rest retrieved from reference TRBV11-2 and TRBJ2-1, is EAGVAQSPRYKIIEKRQSVAFWCNPISGHATLYWYQQILGQGPKLLIQFQNNGVVDDSQLPKDRFSAERLKGVDSTLKIQPAKLEDSAVYLCASSPPTLPGLAGPNEQFFGPGTRLTVL.

V is TRBV7-3 and J is TRBJ2-1; tentatively, D is TRBD1 or TRBD2 (5 bases each). V lost 10 bases and J 0 bases, leaving 16 bases between the germline ends. CDR1 is SGHTA and CDR2 is FQGTGA in the germline V gene. CDR3 length: 15 residues. CDR3 DNA: TGTGCCACCTCCCCCGGGACCCTCTCCTACAATGAGCAGTTCTTC. Translated: CATSPGTLSYNEQFF.

The chain couples TRBV29-1 to TRBJ2-6; D not certain. The CDR3 is 17 amino acids. Per germline, CDR1 SQVTM and CDR2 ANQGSEA. V lost 5 bases and J 5 bases, leaving 22 bases between the germline ends. The CDR3 DNA is TGCAGCGTTAATGTCCCAAGCATACAAAGTCGGGCCAACGTCCTGACTTTC. Translated, it gives CSVNVPSIQSRANVLTF.

This clone is a singleton in its sample. The chain employs TRBV5-4 and TRBJ2-5, with a possible D match to TRBD1 (5 bases). V shed 4 bases and J shed 1 base, with 11 bases lying between them. Germline V CDR1 and CDR2: SGHNT, YYREEE (reference sequence). The CDR3 consists of 14 residues. CDR3 coding DNA: TGTGCCAGCAGCCGACAGCTAGTCCAAGAGACCCAGTACTTC. Residues: CASSRQLVQETQYF. The full variable domain, with the rest looked up from reference TRBV5-4 and TRBJ2-5, is ETGVTQSPTHLIKTRGQQVTLRCSSQSGHNTVSWYQQALGQGPQFIFQYYREEENGRGNFPPRFSGLQFPNYSSELNVNALELDDSALYLCASSRQLVQETQYFGPGTRLLVL.

This clone came up once. This chain joins TRBV18 and TRBJ1-2; D possibly corresponds to TRBD1 (5 bases). Germline V CDR1 and CDR2: KGHSH, LQKENI. Trimming cost V 6 bases and J 3 bases, with 14 bases left between them. CDR3 size: 14 residues. The CDR3 nucleotides read TGTGCCAGCTCGGACCAACCGGGGCACTATGGCTACACCTTC. It codes for CASSDQPGHYGYTF.

The rearrangement joins TRBV6-5 to TRBJ2-7; 7 bases fit TRBD2. The germline V gene has CDR1 MNHEY and CDR2 SVGAGI. The CDR3 has 14 amino acids. V gave up 2 bases and J gave up 3 bases; unmatched junction bases: 4. The CDR3, as DNA: TGTGCCAGCAGTTACAATTGGGGGGGCTACGAGCAGTACTTC. Its protein is CASSYNWGGYEQYF.

The V and J genes are TRBV2 and TRBJ2-2, with TRBD2 identical over 15 bases. Germline CDR1 reads SNHLY; CDR2 reads FYNNEI. The CDR3 consists of 17 residues. Trimming cost V 8 bases and J 6 bases; bases outside gene matches: 10. DNA of the CDR3: TGTGCCAGCTCATCGTCAGGACTAGCGGGGGGGCCCGGGGAGCTGTTTTTT. Translating it yields CASSSSGLAGGPGELFF.

This chain uses TRBV2 with TRBJ2-1; possible D gene TRBD1, 6 bases. The germline gives CDR1 SNHLY, CDR2 FYNNEI. V lost 7 bases to trimming and J lost 5 bases, with 15 bases between them. This CDR3 has 14 amino acids. The CDR3, as DNA: TGTGCCAGCAAAAGCCAGGGGTACCACAATGAGCAGTTCTTC. Its translation is CASKSQGYHNEQFF.

The DNA of the CDR3 is TGCGCCAGCAGCCTGGACCCGGACAGGGCGGACACCGGGGAGCTGTTTTTT. Amino acids: CASSLDPDRADTGELFF. The chain recombines TRBV5-1 with TRBJ2-2; 8 nucleotides line up with TRBD1. V was pared by 4 bases and J by 3 bases, with 11 bases of the junction left unmatched. The germline gives CDR1 SGHRS, CDR2 YFSETQ. The CDR3 covers 17 residues.

This clone was recorded a few times. The rearrangement joins TRBV28 to TRBJ2-3, with no clear D. The CDR3 extends over 12 amino acids. CDR1 and CDR2 (germline): MDHEN, SYDVKM. CDR3 DNA: TGTGTCGGGCCCCGGGGCACAGATACGCAGTATTTT. Amino acid sequence: CVGPRGTDTQYF.

The V and J genes are TRBV5-1 and TRBJ2-3, with a possible D match to TRBD2 (6 bases). V shed 0 bases and J shed 4 bases, with 12 bases lying between them. The CDR3 covers 15 residues. Germline V gives CDR1 SGHRS, CDR2 YFSETQ. The CDR3 DNA is TGCGCCAGCAGCTTGGTGGGGGGAGGCTCAGATACGCAGTATTTT. This sequence encodes CASSLVGGGSDTQYF.

V is TRBV4-1 and J is TRBJ1-5; TRBD1 matches 7 bases. The CDR3 has 15 amino acids. The germline CDR1 and CDR2 sequences are MGHRA and YSYEKL. Losses at the gene ends were 3 bases for V and 4 bases for J; bases not matched to a gene: 6. In nucleotides, the CDR3 is TGCGCCAGCAGCCAGCCTGACAGGGATAATCAGCCCCAGCATTTT. Protein: CASSQPDRDNQPQHF.

The rearrangement links TRBV6-5 to TRBJ1-5, with TRBD1 matching 7 bases. The CDR3 is made up of 16 amino acids. The J segment lost 6 bases and the V segment lost 1 base, leaving 9 bases of the junction unmatched. Germline lookup yields CDR1 MNHEY and CDR2 SVGAGI. In DNA form, the CDR3 reads TGTGCCAGCAGTTACTACCCCCTTGACAGGGTTCAGCCCCAGCATTTT. Translated: CASSYYPLDRVQPQHF.

The gene calls are TRBV20-1 and TRBJ2-7; perhaps TRBD1 as D (6 bases). CDR3 length: 11 residues. Germline CDR1 and CDR2: DFQATT and SNEGSKA (reference sequence). V lost 6 bases and J 5 bases, leaving 11 bases between the germline ends. The CDR3 region has the DNA TGCAGTGCCATACAGGGCCACGAGCAGTACTTC. This translates into CSAIQGHEQYF.

The CDR3 region is CASRRTGASTDTQYF. CDR3 nucleotides: TGTGCCAGCAGACGTACGGGAGCGAGCACAGATACGCAGTATTTT. This rearrangement joins TRBV2 to TRBJ2-3; tentatively, D is TRBD2 (6 bases). Germline lookup yields CDR1 SNHLY and CDR2 FYNNEI. The V and J ends lost 6 bases and 0 bases respectively, with 13 bases between them. This CDR3 has 15 amino acids.

This clone is a singleton in its sample. The chain joins TRBV2 to TRBJ2-5; 10 bases map to TRBD2. V dropped 4 bases and J dropped 5; count of bases not matched to a gene: 4. This CDR3 has 14 residues. Germline V gives CDR1 SNHLY, CDR2 FYNNEI. DNA for the CDR3: TGTGCCAGCAGTGCCGGGACTAGCGATGAGACCCAGTACTTC. It yields the protein CASSAGTSDETQYF.

This clone was seen only once. The chain combines TRBV25-1 with TRBJ1-6; D remains unclear. CDR3 length equals 12 residues. The V gene lost 1 base and the J gene lost 9 bases, with 4 bases spanning the gap. Per the germline V gene, CDR1 is MGHDK and CDR2 is SYGVNS. CDR3 sequence reads: CASSEFGSPLHF. CDR3 nucleotide sequence: TGTGCCAGCAGTGAATTCGGTTCACCCCTCCACTTT.

The chain joins TRBV6-5 to TRBJ2-7; perhaps D is TRBD1 or TRBD2 (5 bases each). The germline gives CDR1 MNHEY, CDR2 SVGAGI. Trimming pared 8 bases from V and 0 bases from J, leaving 14 bases between. The CDR3 contains 14 residues. The CDR3 loop reads CASAPGTVSYEQYF. The CDR3 region has the DNA TGTGCCAGCGCCCCCGGGACGGTCTCCTACGAGCAGTACTTC.

The chain couples TRBV7-3 to TRBJ1-2, with 10 positions matching TRBD1. CDR3 length: 18 residues. Trimming at V came to 2 bases and at J to 3 bases, leaving 12 bases not matched to a gene. Germline CDR1 and CDR2: SGHTA and FQGTGA. The CDR3 is CASSLRPAGTGDHYGYTF. The CDR3 nucleotides are TGTGCCAGCAGCTTACGCCCAGCTGGGACAGGGGATCACTATGGCTACACCTTC. The full variable domain, with the rest looked up from reference TRBV7-3 and TRBJ1-2, is GAGVSQTPSNKVTEKGKYVELRCDPISGHTALYWYRQSLGQGPEFLIYFQGTGAADDSGLPNDRFFAVRPEGSVSTLKIQRTERGDSAVYLCASSLRPAGTGDHYGYTFGSGTRLTVV.

This chain uses TRBV2 with TRBJ2-5; TRBD2 agrees at 7 bases. The CDR3 sequence is 16 residues long. Germline-derived CDR1 and CDR2 are SNHLY and FYNNEI. Germline trimming cut 7 bases from V and 3 bases from J; bases unmatched to any gene: 14. The CDR3 sequence: CASTPRGGLREETQYF. The CDR3 DNA follows: TGTGCCAGCACCCCCCGCGGGGGACTTCGCGAAGAGACCCAGTACTTC.

This clone was counted once. The chain recombines TRBV29-1 with TRBJ1-1, with D unclear. Germline-derived CDR1 and CDR2 are SQVTM and ANQGSEA. Trimming removed 5 bases at V and 1 base at J, with 5 bases between. The CDR3 totals 11 residues. The CDR3 loop reads CSVLWNTEAFF. The CDR3 DNA sequence: TGCAGCGTTCTCTGGAACACTGAAGCTTTCTTT.

This clone is judged medium-sized (0.01 to 0.1%). This rearrangement joins TRBV5-4 to TRBJ2-7; 7 bases are shared with TRBD2. The CDR3 extends over 14 amino acids. The junction had 8 bases not matched to a gene; V was cut back by 1 base and J by 7 bases. The germline V gene encodes CDR1 SGHNT and CDR2 YYREEE (reference sequence). The CDR3 DNA reads TGTGCCAGCAGCTTGTGGAGCGGGACGGGTGAGCAGTACTTC. It is translated as CASSLWSGTGEQYF.

The chain has TRBV6-1 and TRBJ1-3, with unresolved D. Germline V gene lookup returns CDR1 MNHNS and CDR2 SASEGT. V was pared by 4 bases and J by 4 bases, with 17 bases between. This CDR3 is 16 amino acids long. CDR3 region: CASSGYTADEGNTIYF. CDR3 DNA sequence: TGTGCCAGCAGTGGATACACGGCTGACGAGGGAAACACCATATATTTT.

There are a few counts of this clone. This CDR3 reads CASSLEPGANVLTF. Written as DNA, the CDR3 is TGCGCCAGCAGCTTGGAACCCGGGGCCAACGTCCTGACTTTC. The rearrangement links TRBV5-1 to TRBJ2-6; D gene ambiguous. Germline CDR1 SGHRS, CDR2 YFSETQ. Trimming cost V 0 bases and J 4 bases, with 5 bases left between them. The CDR3 is made up of 14 amino acids.

The CDR3 DNA is TGCGCCAGCAGCTTGGAGGTGCATCCTCAGGGCTATGAGCAGTTCTTC. This translates into CASSLEVHPQGYEQFF. The chain couples TRBV5-1 to TRBJ2-1, with D maybe TRBD1 (5 bases). The CDR3 is 16 residues long. The V and J ends lost 0 bases and 8 bases respectively, with 18 bases between them. The V gene's germline CDR1 is SGHRS and CDR2 YFSETQ.